This TCR beta chain stems from a study of blood T cells in healthy people across ages. Turning to the study itself: About one barcoded beta molecule was captured per two T cells (by template switching).

Notes on the study in general: Naive T cell percentage by flow cytometry tracked strongly with beta diversity. From one million sequenced T cells, diversity estimates were lower bounds. A greater number of naive CD4+ cells and higher diversity distinguished long-lived donors from aged donors.

As to this clonotype: The target antigen is unknown.

The second PCR ran roughly 7 to 11 cycles with a sample-barcoded 5' primer and J-beta primers. TCRdb analysed the 5' RACE reads with MiXCR anew, one entry per CDR3 protein. The table has about 720,000 distinct CDR3 sequences, 20% to 25% seen once. V lost 6 bases to trimming and J lost 4 bases, with 11 bases between them. Germline-derived CDR1 and CDR2 are SGHKS and YYEKEE (reference sequence). CDR3 size: 12 residues. The TCR comes from a man aged 70 or older in good health. The rearrangement joins TRBV5-5 to TRBJ2-7, with D possibly TRBD2 on 6 matching bases. The sample was blood. The DNA of the CDR3 is TGTGCCAGCATAGGGGCGGGGTACGAGCAGTACTTC. Translated: CASIGAGYEQYF.